This record looks at one T cell receptor (beta chain) sequence and its context. Its antigen is not identified. It was with unique molecular identifiers that the TCRbeta library was prepared. A single record per CDR3 protein comes from TCRdb applying MiXCR to the PCR reads. This repertoire shows about 900,000 distinct CDR3 sequences, roughly 29% found once; its top ten account for under 30%. This sample is part of a study of T-cell reconstitution after alpha-beta-depleted transplantation in children. Study-level results: Several hundred expanded graft clones reportedly gave rise to the alpha-beta T cells present about two months after transplant. The main origin of T-cell counts and diversity one year after transplant was newly produced T cells. TCRbeta diversity was high at day 60 in some patients (a result of surviving recipient T cells and thymic progenitors).

Between the trimmed V and J ends, which lost 0 bases and 6 bases, there was a span of 13 bases. The CDR3 sequence is 15 residues long. The germline gives CDR1 SGHRS, CDR2 YFSETQ. This clonotype originated in a boy in the first two years of life who had a stem cell transplant for SCID, so the T cells may come from the graft donor. The material sequenced was PBMCs, mostly from graft donor cells, taken 360 days after TCRalphabeta/CD19-depleted stem cell transplant. This chain links TRBV5-1 with TRBJ2-1, with D tentatively TRBD2 (5 bases). The CDR3 loop is CASSLVGLQVNEQFF. For the CDR3, the DNA is TGCGCCAGCAGCTTGGTAGGACTCCAAGTCAATGAGCAGTTCTTC.